This T cell receptor beta chain was documented in a study of blood T cell repertoires in COVID-19. Study in general: Material from acute and convalescent COVID-19 was sourced from the United States, Italy and Spain. T cells, B-cell-depleted T cells, or PBMCs supplied cDNA or gDNA.

The germline V gene has CDR1 MNHEY and CDR2 SVGAGI. The CDR3 consists of 14 residues. The V gene lost 6 bases and the J gene lost 9 bases, with 15 bases spanning the gap. Original processing methods: Amplification from reference gene primers served as the basis for estimated nucleated cell counts. The data were produced by immunoSEQ multiplex PCR, yet TCRdb's version contains in-frame clones alone and is incomplete. V, J and clone size are taken as reported in that table, and D and trimming were inferred from the DNA itself. The table includes some 89,000 clones, approximately 79% detected once. Sequencing was done on a sample of peripheral blood. V and J are TRBV6-5 and TRBJ1-6; TRBD1 might be the D (5 bases). This receptor was obtained from a man in his 70s with acute or convalescent COVID-19. The CDR3 bases are TGTGCCAGCAGGCGGGGGGAATCCGGTTCACCCCTCCACTTT. This encodes CASRRGESGSPLHF.